The text below deals with one TCR beta chain. It lacks a known antigen. The record has no base qualities; no much larger clone is one base away. The entry originates in a study of blood T cells in healthy people across ages (dated by TCRdb to between 2015 and 2017). Background on the whole study: In model experiments, template switching captured about one uniquely barcoded TCR beta cDNA molecule for every two T cells. Donors were grouped into four age groups: young (average 16 years), middle-aged (over 35), aged (approximately 58) and long-lived (about 89). Age-related changes in TCR beta repertoire diversity were measured in the study by deep sequencing normalized with unique cDNA molecular identifiers. To avoid experimental bias, donors of different ages were randomly spread across the sequencing lanes. For two donors (one aged 18 to 29 and one aged 80 or older), the study analyzed two additional independent replicas of 1 million unique cDNA reads from the same blood draw. Summary of the overall study and its limitations: Estimates of total diversity based on one million sequenced T cells were considered lower bounds and underestimates. There was a strong correlation between observed TCR beta diversity and the percentage of naive T cells measured by flow cytometry. Conclusive comparison of naive and antigen-experienced compartments was prevented by the profiling of bulk unsorted PBMCs. Observed TCR beta diversity per million T cells fell roughly linearly with age, and a significant reduction was already apparent by age roughly 40. Because donor CMV infection status was unknown, age-related changes in expanded clonotypes were potentially confounded. The long-lived group showed more naive CD4+ T cells, fewer expanded clones and increased TCR diversity than the aged group, suggesting age selection.

The donors were roughly 39 Caucasian individuals from Russia, aged 6 to 90 years, who were systemically healthy. Around 9.9 milliliters of peripheral blood were collected from each donor into EDTA-treated Vacutainer tubes. Ficoll-Paque density-gradient centrifugation was used to isolate PBMCs, with at least 7 million obtained per sample. Total RNA was extracted from PBMCs with Trizol reagent, with at least 5.5 micrograms obtained per sample. For every donor, flow cytometry on a PBMC aliquot measured the percentage of naive CD45RAhigh/CD27high T cells. V and J are trimmed by 3 bases and 4 bases, and the gene matches miss 11 bases of the junction. The CDR3 spans 15 residues, from the cysteine through the phenylalanine. Only CDR3 DNA remains: 45 bases, in frame from the first base. CDR1 and CDR2 are drawn from the germline V gene (reference sequence): DFQATT, SNEGSKA. Receptor libraries were prepared by 5' RACE. The sequencer was an Illumina HiSeq 2500. A second about 7 to 11 cycle PCR used a sample-barcoded 5' primer and a J-beta primer mix. A unique molecular identifier was introduced onto each TCR beta cDNA molecule by a template-switch 5' adaptor carrying 12 random nucleotides. Each sample yielded at least 3 million CDR3-containing paired-end reads. First-strand cDNA was synthesized from all RNA with the Mint cDNA synthesis kit, primed by a TRBC-specific oligonucleotide. After uracil-DNA glycosylase treatment, a first 18-cycle PCR used universal primers M1SS and BC2_uni_R on all cDNA. Concerning the study's data processing: Each sample was normalized by randomly selecting 1 million high-quality reads, each carrying a distinct molecular identifier. Instead of being binned into consensus sequences, reads with shared molecular identifiers were discarded. MiTCR, run with a Q25 quality threshold and the strictest error-elimination algorithm, handled CDR3 identification, clonotype clustering and error correction. A nonparametric unseen species model with Euler transformation was used to estimate lower-bound total TCR beta diversity. The public reads were run again by TCRdb, first through fastp at Q25 and then through MiXCR, and only productive beta chains were kept. Records with the same CDR3 protein are collapsed into one entry carrying the most frequent genes and DNA. TCRdb assigned the V and J calls; the authors' analysis was not used. This sample comprises 1.5 million to 2 million distinct CDR3 sequences, approximately 50% of them detected only once. The ten largest clonotypes hold roughly 2% of the sample.

The TCR was taken from a middle-aged woman in good health. The sequence links TRBV20-1 to TRBJ1-2; 7 central bases correspond to TRBD1. The sample comprised blood. The DNA reads TGCAGTGCTAGGCCAAGACAGGGAGGTAGCTATGGCTACACCTTC. The encoded protein is CSARPRQGGSYGYTF.